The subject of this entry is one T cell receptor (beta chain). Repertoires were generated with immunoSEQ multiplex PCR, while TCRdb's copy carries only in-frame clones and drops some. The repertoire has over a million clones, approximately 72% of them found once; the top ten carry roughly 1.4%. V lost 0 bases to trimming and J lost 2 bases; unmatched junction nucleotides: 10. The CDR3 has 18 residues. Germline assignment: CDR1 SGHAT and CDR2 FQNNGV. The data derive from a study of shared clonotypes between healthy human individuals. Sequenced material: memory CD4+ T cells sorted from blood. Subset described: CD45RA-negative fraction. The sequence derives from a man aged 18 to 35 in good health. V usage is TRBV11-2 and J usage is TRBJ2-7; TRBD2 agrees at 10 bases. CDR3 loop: CASSLDFSSSGSPYEQYF. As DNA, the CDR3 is TGTGCCAGCAGCTTAGATTTCTCCTCTAGCGGGAGCCCCTACGAGCAGTACTTC. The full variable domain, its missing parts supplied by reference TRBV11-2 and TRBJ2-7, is EAGVAQSPRYKIIEKRQSVAFWCNPISGHATLYWYQQILGQGPKLLIQFQNNGVVDDSQLPKDRFSAERLKGVDSTLKIQPAKLEDSAVYLCASSLDFSSSGSPYEQYFGPGTRLTVT.